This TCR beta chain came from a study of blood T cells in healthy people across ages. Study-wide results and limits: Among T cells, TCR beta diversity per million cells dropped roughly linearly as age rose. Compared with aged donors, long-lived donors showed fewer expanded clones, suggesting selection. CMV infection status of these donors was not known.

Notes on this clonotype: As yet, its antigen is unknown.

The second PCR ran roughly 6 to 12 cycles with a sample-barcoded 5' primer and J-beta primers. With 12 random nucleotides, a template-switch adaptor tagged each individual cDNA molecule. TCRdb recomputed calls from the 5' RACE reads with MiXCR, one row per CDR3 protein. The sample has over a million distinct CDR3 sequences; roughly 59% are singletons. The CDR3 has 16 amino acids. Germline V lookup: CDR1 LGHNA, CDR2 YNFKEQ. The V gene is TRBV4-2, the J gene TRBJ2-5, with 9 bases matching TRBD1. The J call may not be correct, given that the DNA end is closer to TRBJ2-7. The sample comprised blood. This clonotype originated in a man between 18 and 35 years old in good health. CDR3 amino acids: CASSPYSGTGSHEQYF. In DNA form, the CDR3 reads TGTGCCAGCAGCCCTTATTCCGGGACAGGGTCCCACGAGCAGTACTTC.